This TCR beta chain was found in a study of regulatory and conventional T cells in RAG deficiency. Blood CD4+ CD25-low CD127-high conventional T cells supplied the genomic DNA template. The CDR3 totals 13 residues. V was pared by 5 bases and J by 3 bases, with 10 bases between. In germline, CDR1 is SGHVS, CDR2 FNYEAQ. Clones were sequenced by immunoSEQ multiplex PCR, and TCRdb holds only the in-frame ones, with some missing. The sample holds roughly 13,000 clones, 85% to 95% seen once. Separately, the same data were catalogued under a study of regulatory T cells. From that report: The PCR used 52 TRBV and 13 TRBJ primers.

This TCR came from a human donor in good health. The sequencing input was CD4+ effector T cells sorted from blood. The chain couples TRBV7-6 to TRBJ1-2; D is uncertain. CDR3 DNA: TGTGCCAGCAGCAGCCAGACTGACTATGGCTACACCTTC. As protein: CASSSQTDYGYTF.